The rows below give T cell receptor beta chains drawn from one sample of a study of T cells in tuberculosis. Profiled with immunoSEQ multiplex PCR; TCRdb holds only in-frame clones, not every one. The table has about 88,000 clones, approximately 91% seen once. Sequenced material: CD1b-GMM tetramer-negative cells sorted from PBMCs. Source of these receptors: an adult woman with latent tuberculosis. Both conserved end residues are part of each CDR3. The D gene is left open where the match is weak. Size values are once, few and many counts, or a class for expanded clones, and some rows have none.

NA,NA,TRBV19,TRBJ1-5,CASSITRGLAHQPQHF,TGTGCCAGTAGTATTACGCGGGGGCTAGCCCATCAGCCCCAGCATTTT
NA,NA,TRBV25-1,TRBJ1-1,CASIGNRANTEAFF,TGTGCCAGCATCGGAAACAGGGCTAACACTGAAGCTTTCTTT
NA,TRBD1,TRBV9,TRBJ1-2,CASSVEDRVNYGYTF,TGTGCCAGCAGCGTAGAGGACAGGGTAAACTATGGCTACACCTTC
NA,TRBD2,TRBV11-2,TRBJ2-5,CASSLGASGQETQYF,TGTGCCAGCAGCTTAGGGGCTAGCGGACAAGAGACCCAGTACTTC
NA,NA,TRBV27,TRBJ2-2,CASSFLTGELFF,TGTGCCAGCAGTTTCCTCACCGGGGAGCTGTTTTTT
NA,TRBD1,TRBV7-9,TRBJ2-2,CASSATGGHRRELFF,TGTGCCAGCAGCGCTACAGGGGGGCATCGGCGGGAGCTGTTTTTT
NA,TRBD2,TRBV11-2,TRBJ2-1,CASSWTSGGYNEQFF,TGTGCCAGCAGCTGGACTAGCGGGGGCTACAATGAGCAGTTCTTC
NA,NA,TRBV6-6,TRBJ2-1,CASSRPVRSGNEQFF,TGTGCCAGCAGTCGACCTGTTCGATCAGGCAATGAGCAGTTCTTC
NA,NA,TRBV7-2,TRBJ2-3,CASSRGDLATDTQYF,TGTGCCAGCAGCCGAGGGGACTTAGCCACAGATACGCAGTATTTT
NA,TRBD2,TRBV18,TRBJ2-5,CASVGLAGPQETQYF,TGTGCCAGCGTGGGACTAGCGGGGCCCCAAGAGACCCAGTACTTC
NA,TRBD1,TRBV30,TRBJ1-1,CAWGRTGGLNTEAFF,TGTGCCTGGGGGAGGACAGGGGGATTGAACACTGAAGCTTTCTTT
NA,TRBD2,TRBV11-2,TRBJ2-2,CASSLFYSGGNTGELFF,TGTGCCAGCAGCTTATTTTATAGCGGGGGGAACACCGGGGAGCTGTTTTTT
once,TRBD1,TRBV5-6,TRBJ2-1,CASSWGQGRYNEQFF,TGTGCCAGCAGCTGGGGACAGGGGAGGTACAATGAGCAGTTCTTC
once,TRBD1,TRBV5-8,TRBJ2-1,CASSWTGVPYNEQFF,TGTGCCAGCAGCTGGACAGGGGTCCCCTACAATGAGCAGTTCTTC
NA,TRBD1,TRBV19,TRBJ2-5,CASSTGQGDLRETQYF,TGTGCCAGTAGTACCGGACAGGGCGACCTCCGGGAGACCCAGTACTTC
NA,NA,TRBV27,TRBJ2-3,CASSSGLATDTQYF,TGTGCCAGCAGTTCGGGATTGGCTACAGATACGCAGTATTTT
NA,NA,TRBV9,TRBJ1-2,CASSVATNWGYTF,TGTGCCAGCAGCGTAGCAACTAATTGGGGCTACACCTTC
NA,NA,TRBV6-5,TRBJ2-5,CASTGTGSRGETQYF,TGTGCCAGCACGGGAACAGGGTCTAGGGGAGAGACCCAGTACTTC
NA,NA,TRBV10-2,TRBJ2-5,CASSALSGVMETQYF,TGCGCCAGCAGCGCCCTTTCCGGGGTAATGGAGACCCAGTACTTC
NA,TRBD1,TRBV5-1,TRBJ2-4,CASRSSGTGGNIQYF,TGCGCCAGCAGATCGTCCGGGACAGGGGGCAACATTCAGTACTTC
NA,TRBD1,TRBV9,TRBJ2-5,CASSVGGTGEETQYF,TGTGCCAGCAGCGTAGGGGGGACAGGGGAAGAGACCCAGTACTTC
NA,TRBD2,TRBV19,TRBJ2-3,CASSLAGGTQYF,TGTGCCAGTAGTCTTGCGGGGGGCACGCAGTATTTT
NA,TRBD2,TRBV6-5,TRBJ2-1,CASKTSGYNEQFF,TGTGCCAGCAAGACTAGCGGTTACAATGAGCAGTTCTTC
NA,TRBD1,TRBV27,TRBJ1-2,CASSQTRDRLLYGYTF,TGTGCCAGCAGCCAGACCCGGGACAGGCTACTCTATGGCTACACCTTC
NA,TRBD1,TRBV5-4,TRBJ1-6,CASSSTGGSPLHF,TGTGCCAGCAGTTCTACAGGGGGCTCACCCCTCCACTTT
NA,NA,TRBV13,TRBJ1-1,CALGGTGGGTEAFF,TGTGCCCTCGGGGGGACGGGTGGCGGCACTGAAGCTTTCTTT
NA,NA,TRBV5-6,TRBJ2-5,CASSHRGAGGLETQYF,TGTGCCAGCAGCCATAGGGGGGCAGGGGGTTTGGAGACCCAGTACTTC
NA,NA,TRBV19,TRBJ1-1,CASSRGQSSDTEAFF,TGTGCCAGTAGTAGAGGACAGAGCTCGGACACTGAAGCTTTCTTT
few,NA,TRBV19,TRBJ1-4,CASSIRGTGEKLFF,TGTGCCAGTAGTATAAGGGGGACGGGTGAAAAACTGTTTTTT
NA,TRBD1,TRBV28,TRBJ1-6,CASSLTGGFTYNSPLHF,TGTGCCAGCAGTTTGACAGGGGGCTTTACCTATAATTCACCCCTCCACTTT
NA,NA,TRBV28,TRBJ1-2,CASSPHGTPRGYTF,TGTGCCAGCAGTCCGCACGGGACACCTCGGGGCTACACCTTC
few,NA,TRBV6-6,TRBJ1-1,CASSYSSGYAFF,TGTGCCAGCAGTTACTCGTCAGGGTACGCTTTCTTT
NA,TRBD2,TRBV12-5,TRBJ2-5,CASGSRALAGAPETQYF,TGTGCTAGTGGTTCCCGTGCTCTAGCGGGGGCCCCGGAGACCCAGTACTTC
NA,NA,TRBV7-2,TRBJ2-5,CASREQETQYF,TGTGCCAGCAGAGAGCAAGAGACCCAGTACTTC
NA,NA,TRBV7-9,TRBJ2-7,CASSLGFATGVHEQYF,TGTGCCAGCAGCTTAGGTTTTGCGACAGGTGTTCACGAGCAGTACTTC
few,TRBD2,TRBV18,TRBJ2-1,CASSPPTGLAGNEQFF,TGTGCCAGCTCACCCCCGACGGGACTAGCGGGCAATGAGCAGTTCTTC
once,NA,TRBV6-1,TRBJ1-5,CASRQGNQPQHF,TGTGCCAGCAGACAGGGTAATCAGCCCCAGCATTTT
NA,TRBD1,TRBV4-1,TRBJ1-2,CASSQVGGGEGYTF,TGCGCCAGCAGCCAAGTAGGAGGGGGCGAGGGTTACACCTTC
NA,NA,TRBV5-1,TRBJ1-2,CASSPLQSNYGYTF,TGCGCCAGCAGCCCCCTCCAGTCTAACTATGGCTACACCTTC
few,NA,TRBV2,TRBJ1-2,CASSELGIRTADDSYGYTF,TGTGCCAGCAGTGAACTCGGGATAAGGACAGCCGATGATTCCTATGGCTACACCTTC
NA,NA,TRBV5-1,TRBJ2-7,CASSLGDQGYEQYF,TGCGCCAGCAGCTTGGGAGATCAGGGTTACGAGCAGTACTTC
NA,TRBD1,TRBV7-9,TRBJ2-6,CASSSNRGTGANVLTF,TGTGCCAGCAGCTCAAACAGGGGGACTGGGGCCAACGTCCTGACTTTC
NA,TRBD1,TRBV4-2,TRBJ2-3,CASSQDGTGSTDTQYF,TGTGCCAGCAGCCAAGACGGGACAGGGTCAACAGATACGCAGTATTTT
NA,NA,TRBV6-6,TRBJ1-5,CASIDGRGSQPQHF,TGTGCCAGCATAGATGGAAGGGGTAGTCAGCCCCAGCATTTT
NA,NA,TRBV6-5,TRBJ1-1,CASSSTQMYTEAFF,TGTGCCAGCAGTTCTACGCAAATGTACACTGAAGCTTTCTTT
once,NA,TRBV2,TRBJ2-2,CASSEYGAQDTGELFF,TGTGCCAGCAGTGAATATGGGGCGCAGGATACCGGGGAGCTGTTTTTT
NA,TRBD1,TRBV5-6,TRBJ1-1,CASSLGTGMAEAFF,TGTGCCAGCAGCTTGGGGACAGGGATGGCTGAAGCTTTCTTT
few,NA,TRBV5-6,TRBJ1-1,CASSLNPQGNTEAFF,TGTGCCAGCAGCTTGAATCCACAGGGGAACACTGAAGCTTTCTTT
NA,NA,TRBV6-1,TRBJ2-3,CASVEVGTQYF,TGTGCCAGCGTCGAGGTGGGTACGCAGTATTTT